Listed here is a single TCR beta chain. Its antigen is not identified. The CDR3 runs 14 residues. V lost 4 bases to trimming and J lost 8 bases, with 20 bases between them. CDR1 and CDR2 from the germline V gene are DFQATT and SNEGSKA (reference sequence). The data are from a study of T-cell memory formation after mild COVID-19. Researchers used 5'RACE with constant-segment primers to make TCR alpha and TCR beta cDNA libraries that carry sample barcodes and UMIs. TCRdb ran MiXCR on the 5' RACE reads and lists one entry per CDR3 protein. This sample has around 140,000 distinct CDR3 sequences, with about a fifth found just once. Study-wide findings and caveats: While clones contracting from day 15 to 85 were balanced between CD4 and CD8, later expanders leaned CD4+. There was no confirmation that second-wave clones peaking on day 37 were SARS-CoV-2 specific. Certain responding clones were present in pre-infection memory, suggesting participation of cross-reactive memory.

The source material was PBMCs or a T cell subset sorted from them (not recorded which). The source of this sequence is an adult woman who had mild COVID-19 (a few samples of this study predate the infection). Cell type and time point are not known. This chain uses TRBV20-1 with TRBJ2-5; a possible D gene is TRBD1 (6 bases). CDR3 residues: CSANTPGTPDTQYF. The CDR3 DNA is TGCAGTGCTAACACCCCGGGGACACCCGATACCCAGTACTTC.